This TCR beta chain was captured by sequencing in a study of identical twins. Study-wide points: Models, which agreed with sharing between unrelated individuals, nonetheless underestimated the out-of-frame TCR alpha sharing seen in monozygotic twins. Twin-shared out-of-frame alpha sequences showed excess low generation probability.

A single record per CDR3 protein comes from TCRdb applying MiXCR to the 5' RACE reads. Of 150,000 or so distinct CDR3 sequences in the sample, around 3.5% were seen once. Losses at the gene ends were 3 bases for V and 5 bases for J; bases not matched to a gene: 8. Germline CDR1 and CDR2: SGHNT and YYREEE (reference sequence). The CDR3 consists of 15 residues. This clonotype came up many times. The antigen remains undetermined. The V and J genes are TRBV5-4 and TRBJ2-5; 9 nucleotides align to TRBD2. The clonotype comes from a young man in good health. The sequenced material came from memory T cells sorted from blood. The CDR3 here is CASSWAGLAGETQYF. CDR3 nucleotides: TGTGCCAGCAGCTGGGCGGGACTAGCAGGGGAGACCCAGTACTTC.